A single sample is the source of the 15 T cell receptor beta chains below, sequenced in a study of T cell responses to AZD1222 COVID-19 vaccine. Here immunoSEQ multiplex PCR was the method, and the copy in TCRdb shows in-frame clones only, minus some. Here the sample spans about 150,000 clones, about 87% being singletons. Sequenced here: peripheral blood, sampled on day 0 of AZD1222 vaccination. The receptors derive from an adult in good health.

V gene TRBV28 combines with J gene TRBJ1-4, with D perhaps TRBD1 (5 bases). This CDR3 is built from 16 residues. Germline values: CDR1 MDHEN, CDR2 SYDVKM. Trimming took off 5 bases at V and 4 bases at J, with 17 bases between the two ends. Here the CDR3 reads CASSGSFGTINEKLFF. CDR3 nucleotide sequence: TGTGCCAGCAGTGGTTCCTTTGGGACCATTAATGAAAAACTGTTTTTT.

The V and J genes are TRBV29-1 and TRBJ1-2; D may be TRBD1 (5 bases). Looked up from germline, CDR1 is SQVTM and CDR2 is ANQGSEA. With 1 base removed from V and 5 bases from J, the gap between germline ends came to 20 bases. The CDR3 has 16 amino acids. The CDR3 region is CSVEVQSGHAGYGYTF. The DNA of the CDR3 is TGCAGCGTTGAAGTACAGTCAGGACACGCCGGTTATGGCTACACCTTC.

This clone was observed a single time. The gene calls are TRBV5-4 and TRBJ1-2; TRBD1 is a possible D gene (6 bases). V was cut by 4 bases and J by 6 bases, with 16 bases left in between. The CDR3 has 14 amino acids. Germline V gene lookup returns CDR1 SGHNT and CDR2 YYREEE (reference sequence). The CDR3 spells CASSGGGRADGYTF. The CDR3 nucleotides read TGTGCCAGCAGCGGGGGCGGCAGGGCTGATGGCTACACCTTC.

CDR3 DNA sequence: TGTGCCAGCACCAGGGGGCGTTACGAGCAGTACTTC. Protein sequence: CASTRGRYEQYF. The chain is built from TRBV21-1 and TRBJ2-7; no DNA check was done on the table's D call, TRBD1. TRBV21-1 is deemed a pseudogene. There are 12 residues in the CDR3.

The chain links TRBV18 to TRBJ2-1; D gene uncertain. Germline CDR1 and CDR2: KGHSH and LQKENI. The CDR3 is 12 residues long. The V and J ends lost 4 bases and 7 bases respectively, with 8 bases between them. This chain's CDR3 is CASSQDQNEQFF. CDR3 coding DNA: TGTGCCAGCTCACAGGACCAGAATGAGCAGTTCTTC.

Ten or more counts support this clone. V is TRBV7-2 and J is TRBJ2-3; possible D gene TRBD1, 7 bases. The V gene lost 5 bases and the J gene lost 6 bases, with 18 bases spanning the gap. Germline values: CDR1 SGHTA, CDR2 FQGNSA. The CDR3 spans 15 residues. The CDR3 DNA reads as TGTGCCAGCAGCCAGACAGGGTTACTAGCCGATACGCAGTATTTT. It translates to CASSQTGLLADTQYF.

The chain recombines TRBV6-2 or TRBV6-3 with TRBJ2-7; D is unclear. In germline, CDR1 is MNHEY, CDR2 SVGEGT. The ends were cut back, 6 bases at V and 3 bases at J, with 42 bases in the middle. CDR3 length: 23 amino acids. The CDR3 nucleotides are TGTGCCAGCAGCCCCCGGGTAGGTGGTTTCTGGGGAAGTGATAATCTCCCCTTCTACGAGCAGTACTTC. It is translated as CASSPRVGGFWGSDNLPFYEQYF.

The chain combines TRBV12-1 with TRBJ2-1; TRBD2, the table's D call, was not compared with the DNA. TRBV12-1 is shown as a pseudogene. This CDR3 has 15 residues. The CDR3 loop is CASSFRRGGDNEQFF. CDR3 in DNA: TGTGCCAGCAGCTTCCGGCGGGGTGGGGACAATGAGCAGTTCTTC.

The DNA for the CDR3 is TGTGCCAGCTCGCCCCTTGGGGGACTGAACACTGAAGCTTTCTTT. It translates to CASSPLGGLNTEAFF. The rearrangement uses TRBV18 and TRBJ1-1, with D perhaps TRBD1 (5 bases). The CDR3 is 15 residues long. The V gene's germline CDR1 is KGHSH and CDR2 LQKENI. The V and J ends lost 6 bases and 0 bases respectively, with 14 bases between them.

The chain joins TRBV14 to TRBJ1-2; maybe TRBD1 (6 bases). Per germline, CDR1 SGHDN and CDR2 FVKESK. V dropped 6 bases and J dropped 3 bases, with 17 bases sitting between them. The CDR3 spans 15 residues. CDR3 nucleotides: TGTGCCAGCAGAAACAGGGACGGTGCGGACTATGGCTACACCTTC. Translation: CASRNRDGADYGYTF.

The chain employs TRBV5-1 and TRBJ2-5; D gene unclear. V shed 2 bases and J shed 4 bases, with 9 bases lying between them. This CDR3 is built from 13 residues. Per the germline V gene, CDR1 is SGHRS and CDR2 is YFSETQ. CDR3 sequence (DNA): TGCGCCAGCAGCTTTGGCAGCCTAGAGACCCAGTACTTC. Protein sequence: CASSFGSLETQYF.

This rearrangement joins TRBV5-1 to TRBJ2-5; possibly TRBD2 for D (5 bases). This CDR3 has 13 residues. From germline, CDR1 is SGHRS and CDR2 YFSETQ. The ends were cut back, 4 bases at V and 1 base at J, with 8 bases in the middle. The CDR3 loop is CASSPGSQETQYF. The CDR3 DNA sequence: TGCGCCAGCAGCCCGGGGTCCCAAGAGACCCAGTACTTC.

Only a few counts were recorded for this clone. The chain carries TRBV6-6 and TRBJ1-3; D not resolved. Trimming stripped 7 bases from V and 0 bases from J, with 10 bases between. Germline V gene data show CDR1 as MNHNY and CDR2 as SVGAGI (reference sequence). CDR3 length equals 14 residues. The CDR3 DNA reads TGTGCCAGCATGGGGTTAAACTCTGGAAACACCATATATTTT. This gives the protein CASMGLNSGNTIYF.

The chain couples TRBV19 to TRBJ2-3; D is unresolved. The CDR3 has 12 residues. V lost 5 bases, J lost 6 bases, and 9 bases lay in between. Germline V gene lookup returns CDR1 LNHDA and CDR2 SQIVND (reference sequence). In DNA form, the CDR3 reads TGTGCCAGTAGTCCTGATGGGGATACGCAGTATTTT. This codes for CASSPDGDTQYF.

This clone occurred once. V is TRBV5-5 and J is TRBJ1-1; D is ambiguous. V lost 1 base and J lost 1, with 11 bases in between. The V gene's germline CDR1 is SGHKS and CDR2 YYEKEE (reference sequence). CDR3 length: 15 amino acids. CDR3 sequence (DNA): TGTGCCAGCAGCTTGATCGGGGAATCGAACACTGAAGCTTTCTTT. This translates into CASSLIGESNTEAFF.